These 11 T cell receptor beta chains share one sample of origin, sequenced in a study of cytomegalovirus exposure and HLA in healthy donors. Researchers ran the PCR with 60 Vbeta and 13 Jbeta primers. Sequencing used immunoSEQ multiplex PCR; TCRdb keeps in-frame clones, though not all of them. The sample contains roughly 150,000 clones, approximately 84% of which appear only once. The sequenced sample was PBMCs. The receptors shown here come from a man aged 25-45 years in good health and CMV-seropositive.

This chain links TRBV11-2 with TRBJ1-2; 8 bases fit TRBD1. J lost 3 bases, V lost 5 bases, and 5 bases had no gene match. This CDR3 has 14 residues. CDR1 is SGHAT, CDR2 FQNNGV, per germline. CDR3: CASSRTGWDYGYTF. CDR3 DNA: TGTGCCAGCAGCCGGACAGGGTGGGACTATGGCTACACCTTC.

The chain employs TRBV5-1 and TRBJ2-5, with a possible D match to TRBD2 (5 bases). CDR1 is SGHRS and CDR2 is YFSETQ in the germline V gene. The CDR3 spans 13 residues. Trimming shortened V by 4 bases and J by 5 bases, and 12 bases separated the two germline ends. The CDR3 region has the DNA TGCGCCAGCAGCAGGGCGGGCGGGGAGACCCAGTACTTC. Protein: CASSRAGGETQYF.

V usage is TRBV28 and J usage is TRBJ2-7; tentative D call: TRBD1 (5 bases). Germline V gives CDR1 MDHEN, CDR2 SYDVKM. The CDR3 length is 15 residues. V gave up 7 bases and J gave up 0 bases, with 16 bases separating them. For the CDR3, the DNA is TGTGCCAGCACTCCCAGGGCCGCTATCTCCTACGAGCAGTACTTC. Protein product: CASTPRAAISYEQYF.

The chain uses TRBV5-1 and TRBJ2-1; TRBD1 is a possible D gene (5 bases). Trimming left V 1 base short and J 7 bases short, with 9 bases between. Germline V gives CDR1 SGHRS, CDR2 YFSETQ. The CDR3 is 13 amino acids. This CDR3 is CASSLKGDNEQFF. The CDR3 DNA sequence: TGCGCCAGCAGCTTGAAAGGGGATAATGAGCAGTTCTTC.

Only one count was recorded for this clone. The J gene is TRBJ1-5, the V gene TRBV5-4; D is undetermined. Trimming left V 2 bases short and J 0 bases short, with 6 bases between. The CDR3 spans 14 residues. CDR1 SGHNT and CDR2 YYREEE come from the germline V gene (reference sequence). This CDR3 is CASSLRDSNQPQHF. In nucleotides, the CDR3 is TGTGCCAGCAGCTTACGAGATAGCAATCAGCCCCAGCATTTT.

Here the CDR3 DNA reads TGTGCCAGCAGCGTATCCGGGGTTGCGGGAAACACCATATATTTT. Its protein product is CASSVSGVAGNTIYF. This chain connects TRBV9 to TRBJ1-3, with no clear D. V lost 1 base and J lost 4, with 12 bases in between. CDR3 length equals 15 residues. Germline CDR1 SGDLS, CDR2 YYNGEE.

The CDR3 DNA follows: TGTGCCAGCAGTGAATTCTATAGCGGAACAACCTACGAGCAGTACTTC. Translating gives CASSEFYSGTTYEQYF. The chain couples TRBV25-1 to TRBJ2-7; weak D call: TRBD2 (6 bases). Germline CDR1 and CDR2: MGHDK and SYGVNS. The CDR3 spans 16 residues. Trimming shortened V by 1 base and J by 2 bases, and 15 bases separated the two germline ends.

Points on this clone: The junction does not match germline at one end; this may be a read error. The chain recombines TRBV7-9 with TRBJ1-4; tentatively, D is TRBD1 (5 bases). The length of the CDR3 is 16 residues. Germline values: CDR1 SEHNR, CDR2 FQNEAQ (reference sequence). CDR3 bases: TGTTCCAGCAGCTTAGGGCAGGGCTTGACTAATGAAAAACTGTTTTTT. Protein: CSSSLGQGLTNEKLFF.

This chain connects TRBV29-1 to TRBJ2-7; D gene unclear. The CDR3 covers 11 residues. Looked up from germline, CDR1 is SQVTM and CDR2 is ANQGSEA. Trimming stripped 5 bases from V and 3 bases from J, with 8 bases between. The CDR3 sequence: CSVYSGYEQYV. Here the CDR3 DNA reads TGCAGCGTTTACTCAGGCTACGAGCAGTACGTC.

This sequence joins TRBV28 and TRBJ2-3, with TRBD1 identical over 7 bases. Germline loops: CDR1 MDHEN, CDR2 SYDVKM. The CDR3 has 19 amino acids. The J segment lost 2 bases and the V segment lost 0 bases, leaving 14 bases of the junction unmatched. As DNA, the CDR3 is TGTGCCAGCAGTTTATGGCTCGGACAGGCCCCGCTTTTCACAGATACGCAGTATTTT. Amino acid sequence: CASSLWLGQAPLFTDTQYF.

This clone showed up just once. Other DNA sequences of this sample code for an identical CDR3. The chain uses TRBV9 and TRBJ2-7; the match to TRBD1 covers 8 bases. Germline loops: CDR1 SGDLS, CDR2 YYNGEE. The CDR3 extends over 14 amino acids. The trim removed 5 bases at V and 0 bases at J, leaving 4 bases unmatched. The CDR3 nucleotides read TGTGCCAGCAGTAAAGACAGGGGCTCCTACGAGCAGTACTTC. Residues: CASSKDRGSYEQYF.